The 30 T cell receptor beta chains listed next were all sequenced from one sample in a study of blood T cell repertoires in COVID-19. Sequencing used immunoSEQ multiplex PCR; TCRdb keeps in-frame clones, though not all of them. The sample comprises around 150,000 clones, 80% to 85% of which are singletons, and over 10% rests with the top ten. Sequencing was done on a sample of PBMCs or T cells enriched from blood (not recorded which). The source is a woman aged 55 to 70 who had recovered from COVID-19.

V and J are TRBV19 and TRBJ2-4; 10 bases fit TRBD2. Trimming at V came to 4 bases and at J to 0 bases, leaving 3 bases not matched to a gene. This CDR3 spans 16 amino acids. Germline CDR1 reads LNHDA; CDR2 reads SQIVND (reference sequence). Here the CDR3 DNA reads TGTGCCAGTAGTACCGGACTAGCGGAAGCCAAAAACATTCAGTACTTC. Translation: CASSTGLAEAKNIQYF.

J is TRBJ1-6 and V is TRBV3-1 (or the pseudogene TRBV3-2); perhaps TRBD1 as D (6 bases). Germline V gene lookup returns CDR1 LGHDT and CDR2 YNNKEL (reference sequence). This CDR3 spans 16 amino acids. The V gene lost 5 bases and the J gene lost 7 bases, with 18 bases spanning the gap. This CDR3 reads CASSSHGGQLNSPLHF. The CDR3 DNA is TGTGCCAGCAGCTCCCACGGGGGGCAGCTGAATTCACCCCTCCACTTT.

The chain carries TRBV5-4 and TRBJ2-3, with TRBD1 identical over 7 bases. CDR3 length: 16 amino acids. Per the germline V gene, CDR1 is SGHNT and CDR2 is YYREEE (reference sequence). After removal of 3 bases from V and 7 bases from J, the junction contained 14 bases not matched to a gene. CDR3 in amino acids: CASSSSGQGDSYTQYF. CDR3 DNA sequence: TGTGCCAGCAGCTCATCGGGACAAGGGGACAGTTATACGCAGTATTTT.

V gene TRBV28 combines with J gene TRBJ1-5; no firm D call. Per germline, CDR1 MDHEN and CDR2 SYDVKM. The CDR3 runs 13 residues. V was clipped by 1 base and J by 4 bases, with 5 bases between them. The CDR3 spells CASSLSVNQPQHF. The CDR3 DNA is TGTGCCAGCAGTTTATCGGTGAATCAGCCCCAGCATTTT.

The rearrangement joins TRBV4-1 to TRBJ2-3; no reliable D call. V was shortened by 1 base and J by 5 bases, with 10 bases between the two germline ends. Germline lookup yields CDR1 MGHRA and CDR2 YSYEKL. The CDR3 is 14 amino acids. The CDR3 is CASSQVLAVDTQYF. The CDR3 DNA is TGCGCCAGCAGCCAAGTCCTCGCGGTAGATACGCAGTATTTT.

This sequence joins TRBV6-5 and TRBJ2-7; D is possibly TRBD2 (5 bases). Germline CDR1 and CDR2: MNHEY and SVGAGI. The CDR3 totals 13 residues. Trimming shortened V by 0 bases and J by 7 bases, and 10 bases separated the two germline ends. The CDR3 sequence is CASSYSIRGEQYF. For the CDR3, the DNA is TGTGCCAGCAGTTACTCGATCCGGGGAGAGCAGTACTTC.

The rearrangement joins TRBV6-4 to TRBJ2-1; 8 nucleotides line up with TRBD2. The CDR3 is 16 residues long. The trim removed 3 bases at V and 3 bases at J, leaving 7 bases unmatched. Germline CDR1 and CDR2: MRHNA and SNTAGT. DNA for the CDR3: TGTGCCAGCAGTGATTTTAGCGGGGCCCTCTACAATGAGCAGTTCTTC. Translating it yields CASSDFSGALYNEQFF.

J is TRBJ2-1 and V is TRBV7-3; 7 bases match TRBD2. In germline, CDR1 is SGHTA, CDR2 FQGTGA. CDR3 size: 16 residues. V trimming: 1 base; J trimming: 9 bases; junction bases outside the gene matches: 12. CDR3 region: CASSLKPPTSVSEQFF. The CDR3 region has the DNA TGTGCCAGCAGCTTAAAGCCACCCACTAGCGTGAGTGAGCAGTTCTTC.

The V call is TRBV28, the J call TRBJ2-7, with unresolved D. There are 11 residues in the CDR3. The germline gives CDR1 MDHEN, CDR2 SYDVKM. Between the trimmed V and J ends, which lost 6 bases and 2 bases, there was a span of 5 bases. The CDR3, as DNA: TGTGCCAGCAGGAGTCCCTACGAGCAGTACTTC. It codes for CASRSPYEQYF.

The V gene is TRBV9, the J gene TRBJ2-3; 10 positions match TRBD1. Germline V gene data show CDR1 as SGDLS and CDR2 as YYNGEE. J gave up 5 bases and V 4 bases, and 7 bases lay outside the gene matches. The CDR3 runs to 15 residues. The CDR3 bases are TGTGCCAGCAGCTGGACAGGGGGTCTCGGAGATACGCAGTATTTT. Amino acids: CASSWTGGLGDTQYF. The complete variable domain, with remaining parts taken from reference TRBV9 and TRBJ2-3, reads DSGVTQTPKHLITATGQRVTLRCSPRSGDLSVYWYQQSLDQGLQFLIQYYNGEERAKGNILERFSAQQFPDLHSELNLSSLELGDSALYFCASSWTGGLGDTQYFGPGTRLTVL.

The chain combines TRBV6-1 with TRBJ1-1; D is uncertain. The germline V gene encodes CDR1 MNHNS and CDR2 SASEGT. V was trimmed by 2 bases and J by 2 bases, leaving 9 bases between them. The CDR3 sequence is 14 residues long. The CDR3 bases are TGTGCCAGCAGTGAAAACGGGATCAACACTGAAGCTTTCTTT. This encodes CASSENGINTEAFF.

The chain is built from TRBV7-9 and TRBJ1-2, with 11 bases identical to TRBD1. This CDR3 spans 15 amino acids. Trimming removed 3 bases from V and 3 bases from J; junction bases left unmatched: 3. The germline gives CDR1 SEHNR, CDR2 FQNEAQ (reference sequence). The CDR3 loop is CASSFWTGGDYGYTF. The CDR3 region has the DNA TGTGCCAGCAGCTTTTGGACAGGGGGCGACTATGGCTACACCTTC.

The chain is built from TRBV27 and TRBJ2-1; D is perhaps TRBD2 (6 bases). The germline gives CDR1 MNHEY, CDR2 SMNVEV (reference sequence). V was trimmed by 1 base and J by 6 bases, leaving 13 bases between them. This CDR3 has 15 residues. CDR3 in amino acids: CASSLLASVVNEQFF. The CDR3 DNA reads TGTGCCAGCAGTTTATTGGCTAGCGTAGTCAATGAGCAGTTCTTC.

V is TRBV7-9 and J is TRBJ1-2; D is possibly TRBD1 (6 bases). CDR3 size: 11 residues. Germline-derived CDR1 and CDR2 are SEHNR and FQNEAQ (reference sequence). Between the trimmed V and J ends, which lost 11 bases and 6 bases, there was a span of 13 bases. Written as DNA, the CDR3 is TGTGCCGGGGAAAGGGGGAATGGCTACACCTTC. Translated: CAGERGNGYTF. Variable domain in full (rest from reference TRBV7-9 and TRBJ1-2): DTGVSQNPRHKITKRGQNVTFRCDPISEHNRLYWYRQTLGQGPEFLTYFQNEAQLEKSRLLSDRFSAERPKGSFSTLEIQRTEQGDSAMYLCAGERGNGYTFGSGTRLTVV.

The genes are TRBV5-4 and TRBJ2-1; TRBD2 aligns across 9 bases. V lost 0 bases and J lost 5; bases outside the gene matches: 3. CDR1 and CDR2 from the germline V gene are SGHNT and YYREEE (reference sequence). The CDR3 is 15 amino acids. This chain's CDR3 is CASSLEWTSDNEQFF. The DNA of the CDR3 is TGTGCCAGCAGCTTGGAGTGGACTAGCGACAATGAGCAGTTCTTC.

The gene calls are TRBV7-2 and TRBJ2-1; possibly TRBD1 for D (7 bases). The CDR3 covers 16 residues. The germline V gene has CDR1 SGHTA and CDR2 FQGNSA. V lost 7 bases and J lost 4, with 20 bases in between. In nucleotides, the CDR3 is TGTGCCAGCAAACCCCTGGGGGCAGGGGGGTACAATGAGCAGTTCTTC. Translation: CASKPLGAGGYNEQFF.

V usage is TRBV6-2 or TRBV6-3 and J usage is TRBJ2-7, with 11 bases lining up with TRBD1. J gave up 5 bases and V 5 bases, and 2 bases lay outside the gene matches. There are 13 residues in the CDR3. Germline values: CDR1 MNHEY, CDR2 SVGEGT. The CDR3: CASSRTGGHEQYF. CDR3 DNA sequence: TGTGCCAGCAGTCGGACAGGGGGCCACGAGCAGTACTTC.

This chain links TRBV30 with TRBJ1-6; D ambiguous. The CDR3 length is 12 residues. V was cut by 3 bases and J by 11 bases, with 11 bases left in between. Germline lookup yields CDR1 GTSNPN and CDR2 SVGIG (reference sequence). The CDR3 is CAWSLSSAPLHF. The DNA for the CDR3 is TGTGCCTGGAGCCTTAGCTCCGCACCCCTCCACTTT. Using reference TRBV30 and TRBJ1-6 for the parts outside the CDR3, the full variable domain is SQTIHQWPATLVQPVGSPLSLECTVEGTSNPNLYWYRQAAGRGLQLLFYSVGIGQISSEVPQNLSASRPQDRQFILSSKKLLLSDSGFYLCAWSLSSAPLHFGNGTRLTVT.

This chain connects TRBV1 to TRBJ1-2. TRBV1 is flagged as a pseudogene. The CDR3 sequence is 10 residues long. CDR3 in amino acids: CTRWGGGYTF. The CDR3 DNA sequence: TGCACCCGGTGGGGGGGCGGCTACACCTTC.

This clone has a handful of counts. The genes are TRBV5-4 and TRBJ2-1; TRBD1 aligns across 9 bases. This CDR3 has 17 residues. V lost 4 bases, J lost 6 bases, and 14 bases stayed unmatched. From germline, CDR1 is SGHNT and CDR2 YYREEE (reference sequence). CDR3 DNA sequence: TGTGCCAGCAGCCATCCCACCGGGACAGGGAGGTCCAATGAGCAGTTCTTC. This sequence encodes CASSHPTGTGRSNEQFF.

This clone was seen once. This chain links TRBV19 with TRBJ1-2; 7 bases map to TRBD1. Germline values: CDR1 LNHDA, CDR2 SQIVND (reference sequence). There are 13 residues in the CDR3. V lost 6 bases, J lost 5 bases, and 6 bases stayed unmatched. CDR3 DNA: TGTGCCAGTAGCCCCGACAGGGAGTATGGCTACACCTTC. This encodes CASSPDREYGYTF.

The rearrangement joins TRBV7-9 to TRBJ2-5; 11 bases are a match to TRBD2. This CDR3 is built from 15 residues. Germline CDR1 is SEHNR and CDR2 is FQNEAQ (reference sequence). Germline trimming cut 1 base from V and 5 bases from J; bases unmatched to any gene: 3. CDR3 coding DNA: TGTGCCAGCAGCTTAGAACTAGCGGGGGCGGAGACCCAGTACTTC. Translation: CASSLELAGAETQYF.

The chain has TRBV7-6 and TRBJ2-2; 11 positions agree with TRBD1. This CDR3 has 15 amino acids. Germline assignment: CDR1 SGHVS and CDR2 FNYEAQ. The V segment lost 4 bases and the J segment 6 bases; nucleotides outside the gene matches: 4. The CDR3 region has the DNA TGTGCCAGCAGCTCCCTGGGACAGGGGGCCGGGGAGCTGTTTTTT. Residues: CASSSLGQGAGELFF.

The chain uses TRBV9 and TRBJ1-2; 7 bases align to TRBD1. CDR1 is SGDLS, CDR2 YYNGEE, per germline. V trimming: 3 bases; J trimming: 1 base; junction bases outside the gene matches: 9. The length of the CDR3 is 16 residues. The CDR3 DNA reads TGTGCCAGCAGCGCGAGCAGACAGGGATTTAACTATGGCTACACCTTC. Translated, it gives CASSASRQGFNYGYTF.

This sequence joins TRBV30 and TRBJ2-3; D uncertain. V lost 5 bases, J lost 4 bases, and 7 bases lay in between. The CDR3 is made up of 11 amino acids. Germline CDR1 is GTSNPN and CDR2 is SVGIG (reference sequence). In DNA form, the CDR3 reads TGTGCCTGGGCCCTTTCAGATACGCAGTATTTT. Its translation is CAWALSDTQYF.

The V and J genes are TRBV6-5 and TRBJ1-4; 10 bases map to TRBD1. The CDR3 sequence is 15 residues long. Trimming removed 2 bases from V and 8 bases from J; junction bases left unmatched: 5. The germline V gene has CDR1 MNHEY and CDR2 SVGAGI. Here the CDR3 reads CASSYQGQGEEKLFF. CDR3 nucleotide sequence: TGTGCCAGCAGTTACCAAGGACAGGGGGAAGAAAAACTGTTTTTT.

The chain uses TRBV11-3 and TRBJ2-7, with D perhaps TRBD2 (5 bases). The germline V gene has CDR1 SGHNT and CDR2 YENEEA. This CDR3 has 13 residues. V was pared by 2 bases and J by 3 bases, with 8 bases between. CDR3 DNA sequence: TGTGCCAGCAGCTTAAGCGGAAACTACGAGCAGTACTTC. It codes for CASSLSGNYEQYF.

J is TRBJ2-3 and V is TRBV5-1; TRBD1 is a possible D gene (5 bases). The V gene's germline CDR1 is SGHRS and CDR2 YFSETQ. Trimming cost V 0 bases and J 3 bases, with 8 bases left between them. The CDR3 length is 14 residues. The CDR3, as DNA: TGCGCCAGCAGCTTGGGACAGACAACAGATACGCAGTATTTT. Translated: CASSLGQTTDTQYF.

This clone has only a few counts. This chain uses TRBV4-2 with TRBJ2-1; maybe TRBD1 (6 bases). V was cut by 6 bases and J by 7 bases, with 13 bases left in between. Per the germline V gene, CDR1 is LGHNA and CDR2 is YNFKEQ. This CDR3 has 13 residues. In DNA form, the CDR3 reads TGTGCCAGCAGTTACACAGGGTATAATGAGCAGTTCTTC. The encoded protein is CASSYTGYNEQFF.

This chain uses TRBV7-6 with TRBJ2-2, with 9 nucleotides matching TRBD1. The germline V gene has CDR1 SGHVS and CDR2 FNYEAQ. Losses at the gene ends were 0 bases for V and 4 bases for J; bases not matched to a gene: 6. This CDR3 contains 17 residues. In DNA form, the CDR3 reads TGTGCCAGCAGCTTAGCTCCGGGACAGGGAGGCACCGGGGAGCTGTTTTTT. This gives the protein CASSLAPGQGGTGELFF. Based on the CDR3 plus reference TRBV7-6 and TRBJ2-2, the full variable domain is GAGVSQSPRYKVTKRGQDVALRCDPISGHVSLYWYRQALGQGPEFLTYFNYEAQQDKSGLPNDRFSAERPEGSISTLTIQRTEQRDSAMYRCASSLAPGQGGTGELFFGEGSRLTVL.